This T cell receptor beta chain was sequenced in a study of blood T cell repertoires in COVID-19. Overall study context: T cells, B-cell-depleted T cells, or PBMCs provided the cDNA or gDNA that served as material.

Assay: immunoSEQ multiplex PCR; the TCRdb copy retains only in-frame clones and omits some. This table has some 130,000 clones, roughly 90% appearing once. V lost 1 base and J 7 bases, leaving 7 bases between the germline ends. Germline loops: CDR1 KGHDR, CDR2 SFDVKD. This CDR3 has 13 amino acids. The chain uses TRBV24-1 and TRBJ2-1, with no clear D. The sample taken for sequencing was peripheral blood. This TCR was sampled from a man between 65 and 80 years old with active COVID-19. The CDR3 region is CATSDLNGNEQFF. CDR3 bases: TGTGCCACCAGTGATTTAAACGGGAATGAGCAGTTCTTC.